This T cell receptor (beta chain) was captured in a study of CD8 T cells in ankylosing spondylitis. Study findings and constraints: About 8 highly homologous variants made up a TCR beta motif that seemed to typify ankylosing spondylitis blood.

The authors made TCR beta libraries by quantitative 5'-RACE with molecular barcodes. TCRdb fed the 5' RACE reads into MiXCR, producing one record per CDR3 protein. The sample records 250,000 to 300,000 distinct CDR3 sequences, 15% to 20% being singletons. V lost 4 bases and J lost 2; bases outside the gene matches: 8. Germline values: CDR1 MNHEY, CDR2 SVGEGT. The length of the CDR3 is 16 residues. This clonotype turned up a few times. The antigen remains unidentified. The sample was blood, either unsorted or a sorted T cell fraction (not recorded which). V usage is TRBV6-2 or TRBV6-3 and J usage is TRBJ2-1; TRBD2 agrees at 7 bases. The source of this sequence is a male donor with ankylosing spondylitis or in good health (not recorded which). CDR3 in DNA: TGTGCCAGCAGTTCGGGGGGAAGTGGCCCCTACAATGAGCAGTTCTTC. Translation gives CASSSGGSGPYNEQFF.